The 22 T cell receptor beta chains presented below share a single source sample, sequenced in a study of T-cell reconstitution after alpha-beta-depleted transplantation in children. Researchers prepared the TCRbeta library using unique molecular identifiers, the study reports. TCRdb called the PCR reads again in MiXCR, with one record for every CDR3 protein. The sample has some 550,000 distinct CDR3 sequences, around 18% seen once; the top ten hold approximately 3%. The specimen comprised PBMCs from the stem cell graft donor, sampled from the stem cell graft. These receptors came from a human donor who donated a stem cell graft to a child with acute lymphoblastic leukemia.

The CDR3 region has the DNA TGCAGCGCCGGGACTAGCGGGAGGGCAGACGAGCAGTACTTC. Amino acids: CSAGTSGRADEQYF. The gene calls are TRBV29-1 and TRBJ2-7, with TRBD2 identical over 16 bases. V dropped 7 bases and J dropped 5; count of bases not matched to a gene: 5. Germline V gives CDR1 SQVTM, CDR2 ANQGSEA. This CDR3 region has 14 residues.

This clonotype has more than one count but fewer than ten. The chain recombines TRBV29-1 with TRBJ2-1; D is undetermined. The V end was cut by 0 bases, the J end by 7 bases, with 7 bases between. This CDR3 region has 12 residues. CDR1 is SQVTM and CDR2 is ANQGSEA in the germline V gene. The CDR3 spells CSVEDRRNEQFF. The CDR3 nucleotides read TGCAGCGTTGAAGATCGGAGAAATGAGCAGTTCTTC.

The chain combines TRBV15 with TRBJ1-2, with D hard to call. This CDR3 comprises 12 residues. The V end lost 4 bases, the J end lost 9 bases, and 12 bases lay between the germline ends. Germline assignment: CDR1 LNHNV and CDR2 YYDKDF (reference sequence). The CDR3 DNA reads as TGTGCCACCAGCAACCCCGGGTATTGCTACACCTTC. This encodes CATSNPGYCYTF.

The rearrangement joins TRBV27 to TRBJ1-1, with 7 bases lining up with TRBD1. This CDR3 region has 14 residues. The ends lost 6 bases at V and 6 bases at J; junction bases unmatched: 10. Germline CDR1 is MNHEY and CDR2 is SMNVEV (reference sequence). CDR3 nucleotides: TGTGCCAGCAGGACAGGGACTGCGGCCTCTGAAGCTTTCTTT. Translated, it gives CASRTGTAASEAFF.

This clonotype was detected many times. The chain is built from TRBV7-2 and TRBJ1-1; 7 bases match TRBD1. Germline CDR1 is SGHTA and CDR2 is FQGNSA. The CDR3 spans 15 residues. The V segment lost 5 bases and the J segment 0 bases; nucleotides outside the gene matches: 6. The CDR3 DNA sequence: TGTGCCAGCAGCCCGGGGACAGTAATGAACACTGAAGCTTTCTTT. The encoded protein is CASSPGTVMNTEAFF.

This clonotype was detected ten times or more. The gene calls are TRBV18 and TRBJ1-5; maybe TRBD1 (5 bases). Per the germline V gene, CDR1 is KGHSH and CDR2 is LQKENI. Trimming stripped 3 bases from V and 0 bases from J, with 15 bases between. This CDR3 is built from 17 residues. In nucleotides, the CDR3 is TGTGCCAGCTCACCGTTGTCCGGGACTAATAGCAATCAGCCCCAGCATTTT. Translation gives CASSPLSGTNSNQPQHF.

The chain employs TRBV10-3 and TRBJ2-7; D possibly corresponds to TRBD2 (5 bases). Germline values: CDR1 ENHRY, CDR2 SYGVKD. Trimming left V 4 bases short and J 0 bases short, with 10 bases between. The CDR3 totals 14 residues. The CDR3 coding sequence is TGTGCCATCAGTGGAGGGCTCAGCTCCTACGAGCAGTACTTC. It is translated as CAISGGLSSYEQYF.

The chain joins TRBV5-1 to TRBJ1-1; possible D gene TRBD1, 5 bases. Germline CDR1 and CDR2: SGHRS and YFSETQ. This CDR3 is built from 17 residues. The germline V and J ends were trimmed by 4 bases and 1 base, with 20 bases remaining between them. The chain's CDR3 is CASSQDGTALGNTEAFF. The CDR3 region has the DNA TGCGCCAGCAGCCAAGACGGGACGGCGTTGGGGAACACTGAAGCTTTCTTT. The full variable domain, with the rest looked up from reference TRBV5-1 and TRBJ1-1, is KAGVTQTPRYLIKTRGQQVTLSCSPISGHRSVSWYQQTPGQGLQFLFEYFSETQRNKGNFPGRFSGRQFSNSRSEMNVSTLELGDSALYLCASSQDGTALGNTEAFFGQGTRLTVV.

Only a few counts were recorded for this clonotype. The rearrangement uses TRBV19 and TRBJ2-1; 14 bases align to TRBD2. The CDR3 has 17 residues. CDR1 is LNHDA, CDR2 SQIVND, per germline (reference sequence). V lost 1 base to trimming and J lost 4 bases; unmatched junction nucleotides: 3. The CDR3 bases are TGTGCCAGTAGTATAGCCGGACTAGCGGGAGGTTACAATGAGCAGTTCTTC. Amino acids: CASSIAGLAGGYNEQFF.

Note on this clonotype: The junction does not match germline at one end; this may be a read error. V usage is TRBV20-1 and J usage is TRBJ2-7; 8 bases are shared with TRBD2. Germline lookup yields CDR1 DFQATT and CDR2 SNEGSKA (reference sequence). This CDR3 comprises 17 residues. CDR3 in amino acids: CCALYGGSGAISYEQYF. The CDR3 DNA reads as TGCTGTGCTCTTTACGGGGGTAGCGGGGCTATCTCCTACGAGCAGTACTTC.

CDR3 DNA: TGTGCCAGCAGCGGAAGGGGACTAGATATAGATACGCAGTATTTT. Encoded protein: CASSGRGLDIDTQYF. The chain links TRBV9 to TRBJ2-3, with 8 bases identical to TRBD2. Per the germline V gene, CDR1 is SGDLS and CDR2 is YYNGEE. Losses at the gene ends were 3 bases for V and 5 bases for J; bases not matched to a gene: 8. CDR3 length equals 15 residues.

There are a few counts of this clonotype. The V and J genes are TRBV5-1 and TRBJ1-1; tentatively, D is TRBD1 (6 bases). The CDR3 is made up of 12 amino acids. The V gene's germline CDR1 is SGHRS and CDR2 YFSETQ. V was clipped by 2 bases and J by 6 bases, with 8 bases between them. CDR3 in DNA: TGCGCCAGCAGCTTTTCAGGGGCTGAAGCTTTCTTT. It encodes CASSFSGAEAFF.

The V and J genes are TRBV20-1 and TRBJ2-1; tentative D call: TRBD1 (6 bases). Per germline, CDR1 DFQATT and CDR2 SNEGSKA (reference sequence). V was cut by 3 bases and J by 0 bases, with 15 bases left in between. This CDR3 is built from 16 residues. The CDR3 DNA reads TGCAGTGCTAGTCCCTGGACAGAGTACTCCTACAATGAGCAGTTCTTC. Its protein is CSASPWTEYSYNEQFF.

The chain combines TRBV6-4 with TRBJ1-1; the match to TRBD1 covers 9 bases. Germline lookup yields CDR1 MRHNA and CDR2 SNTAGT. V was clipped by 9 bases and J by 6 bases; unmatched bases: 11. The CDR3 totals 14 residues. The CDR3 DNA follows: TGTGCCAGTGGACCCCGACAGGGGGTCGCTGAAGCTTTCTTT. Its protein product is CASGPRQGVAEAFF.

The chain combines TRBV5-1 with TRBJ2-1, with D uncertain. Looked up from germline, CDR1 is SGHRS and CDR2 is YFSETQ. The CDR3 is 15 amino acids. Trimming removed 6 bases at V and 0 bases at J, with 13 bases between. The CDR3: CASNPSVSSYNEQFF. The CDR3 DNA sequence: TGCGCCAGCAACCCAAGCGTGAGCTCCTACAATGAGCAGTTCTTC.

J is TRBJ2-5 and V is TRBV9; 7 bases are shared with TRBD2. V trimming: 3 bases; J trimming: 2 bases; junction bases outside the gene matches: 4. The CDR3 sequence is 14 residues long. Germline loops: CDR1 SGDLS, CDR2 YYNGEE. The CDR3 protein is CASSAPSGQETQYF. For the CDR3, the DNA is TGTGCCAGCAGCGCACCTAGCGGTCAAGAGACCCAGTACTTC.

Turning to this clonotype: This is likely a read error, given that the CDR3 carries no conserved phenylalanine or tryptophan at its end. The chain joins TRBV5-6 to TRBJ1-1; D is undetermined. The germline V and J ends were trimmed by 4 bases and 4 bases, with 11 bases remaining between them. The CDR3 has 13 amino acids. CDR1 and CDR2 from the germline V gene are SGHDT and YYEEEE. The CDR3, as DNA: TGTGCCAGCAGCCCCTTGGGGAGCACTGAAGCTTTCTCT. Protein product: CASSPLGSTEAFS.

For this clonotype: The junction departs from the called germline gene at one end, perhaps through a read error. The chain has TRBV3-1 and TRBJ2-2; maybe TRBD2 (6 bases). Germline-derived CDR1 and CDR2 are LGHDT and YNNKEL (reference sequence). The CDR3 is made up of 17 amino acids. The CDR3 nucleotides are TGTGCCACCAGCCAAAAGAAGGGACTCCAGAACACCGGGGAGCTGTTTTTT. Its protein product is CATSQKKGLQNTGELFF.

J is TRBJ2-7 and V is TRBV5-1; D is undetermined. This CDR3 has 13 amino acids. V was cut by 0 bases and J by 4 bases, with 8 bases left in between. CDR1 is SGHRS, CDR2 YFSETQ, per germline. CDR3 sequence reads: CASSLVYRYEQYF. CDR3 DNA: TGCGCCAGCAGCTTGGTTTACCGGTACGAGCAGTACTTC. Supplemented by reference TRBV5-1 and TRBJ2-7, the full variable domain reads KAGVTQTPRYLIKTRGQQVTLSCSPISGHRSVSWYQQTPGQGLQFLFEYFSETQRNKGNFPGRFSGRQFSNSRSEMNVSTLELGDSALYLCASSLVYRYEQYFGPGTRLTVT.

The chain is built from TRBV5-5 and TRBJ2-3, with D possibly TRBD1 on 6 matching bases. The CDR3 length is 16 residues. Germline V gives CDR1 SGHKS, CDR2 YYEKEE (reference sequence). Trimming shortened V by 2 bases and J by 5 bases, and 18 bases separated the two germline ends. CDR3 nucleotides: TGTGCCAGCAGCTTTGGACTGGGGGCGCAGGGAGATACGCAGTATTTT. This translates into CASSFGLGAQGDTQYF.

This clonotype was counted between two and nine times. CDR3 residues: CASSLEGFEQFF. Here the CDR3 DNA reads TGTGCCAGCAGTTTGGAAGGGTTTGAGCAGTTCTTC. The rearrangement uses TRBV27 and TRBJ2-1; D is undetermined. V lost 3 bases and J 9 bases, leaving 9 bases between the germline ends. CDR3 length equals 12 residues. Germline V gene lookup returns CDR1 MNHEY and CDR2 SMNVEV (reference sequence).

This clonotype was seen a few times. The V and J genes are TRBV5-1 and TRBJ2-3, with D unclear. Germline lookup yields CDR1 SGHRS and CDR2 YFSETQ. Deletions cut 2 bases from V and 2 bases from J, with 12 bases between. The CDR3 extends over 15 amino acids. CDR3 DNA sequence: TGCGCCAGCAGCTTAAGCCCCCCTATCACAGATACGCAGTATTTT. Its protein is CASSLSPPITDTQYF.